These T cell receptor beta chains were read from a single sample in a study of T cell responses to AZD1222 COVID-19 vaccine. Repertoires were generated with immunoSEQ multiplex PCR, while TCRdb's copy carries only in-frame clones and drops some. The data show some 150,000 clones, 88% seen once. The specimen comprised peripheral blood, sampled on day 0 of MenACWY control vaccination. These TCRs come from an adult in good health. The CDR3 runs from the conserved cysteine through the conserved F or W. D genes are given only for firm matches. The size of a clone is reported for some rows only, either as once, few or many, or as a class for expanded clones.

J gene | V gene | D gene | clone size | CDR3 DNA | CDR3 protein
TRBJ2-5 | TRBV2 | . | . | TGTGCCAGCTCCAGCATAGAGACCCAGTACTTC | CASSSIETQYF
TRBJ1-2 | TRBV24-1 | . | . | TGTGCCACCAGTGGCCTGGAGCAGGGAATCTATGGCTACACCTTC | CATSGLEQGIYGYTF
TRBJ1-4 | TRBV5-1 | . | . | TGCGCCAGCAGCTTCGGGTCCGCAACTAATGAAAAACTGTTTTTT | CASSFGSATNEKLFF
TRBJ1-1 | TRBV6-2/TRBV6-3 | TRBD1 | . | TGTGCCAGCAGGCCTCAAGGACAGGGATACACTGAAGCTTTCTTT | CASRPQGQGYTEAFF
TRBJ1-2 | TRBV7-2 | . | . | TGTGCCAGCAGCTTAACCCCAGGAGGCAACTATGGCTACACCTTC | CASSLTPGGNYGYTF
TRBJ1-5 | TRBV6-2/TRBV6-3 | . | . | TGTGCCAGCAGTTACCGGGTCCCCGGGCAGCCCCAGCATTTT | CASSYRVPGQPQHF
TRBJ2-1 | TRBV5-1 | . | . | TGCGCCAGCAGCTTGTCCCCGGGACTCCCCAATGAGCAGTTCTTC | CASSLSPGLPNEQFF
TRBJ1-1 | TRBV15 | TRBD1 | . | TGTGCCACCAGCGGAAGACAGGGCAAAACGGCTTTCTTT | CATSGRQGKTAFF
TRBJ2-1 | TRBV2 | TRBD2 | . | TGTGCCAGCAGTGAAGGTCGCGGGAGGAATGGCAATGAGCAGTTCTTC | CASSEGRGRNGNEQFF
TRBJ2-1 | TRBV7-2 | TRBD2 | . | TGTGCCAGCAGCTTAGCGGAGCTAGCGGGAGTCGAGCAGTTCTTC | CASSLAELAGVEQFF
TRBJ2-5 | TRBV29-1 | . | few | TGCAGCGTTCGCAGGGACGAGACCCAGTACTTC | CSVRRDETQYF
TRBJ2-7 | TRBV5-4 | . | once | TGTGCCAGCAGCTTTGGGAACAGAGCCTACGAGCAGTACTTC | CASSFGNRAYEQYF
TRBJ1-5 | TRBV6-7 | . | few | TGTGCCAGCACTCCTTCCGGGACAATGCCTAAAGATAGCAATCAGCCCCAGCATTTT | CASTPSGTMPKDSNQPQHF
TRBJ1-1 | TRBV10-3 | TRBD1 | . | TGTGCCATCAGCCCCGAGGCAGGGGGGAACACTGAAGCTTTCTTT | CAISPEAGGNTEAFF
TRBJ1-5 | TRBV24-1 | TRBD1 | . | TGTGCCACCAGTGATGCAGGGGGCCTCGGTCAGCCCCAGCATTTT | CATSDAGGLGQPQHF
TRBJ1-5 | TRBV27 | TRBD1 | . | TGTGCCAGCAGTTTGCGACAGGGAAATCATCAGCCCCAGCATTTT | CASSLRQGNHQPQHF
TRBJ1-1 | TRBV7-2 | . | once | TGTGCCAGTACCTCCCAGCCGAACACTGAAGCTTTCTTT | CASTSQPNTEAFF
TRBJ1-2 | TRBV5-4 | . | once | TGTGCCAGCAGCTTGAGTGGAACTAACTATGGCTACACCTTC | CASSLSGTNYGYTF
TRBJ1-1 | TRBV7-2 | TRBD1 | . | TGTGCCAGCAGTCCGGGGGACAGCCGCACTGAAGCTTTCTTT | CASSPGDSRTEAFF
TRBJ1-2 | TRBV11-3 | . | . | TGTGCCAGCAGCTTAGACATGGACGGGGGAACTAACTATGGCTACACCTTC | CASSLDMDGGTNYGYTF
TRBJ1-6 | TRBV9 | . | . | TGTGCCAGCAGCTCAGGAACCCATAATTCACCCCTCCACTTT | CASSSGTHNSPLHF
TRBJ2-2 | TRBV7-7 | . | . | TGTGCTAGCAGCTTAGTTCCCATGGGTCCCACCGGGGAGCTGTTTTTT | CASSLVPMGPTGELFF
TRBJ1-1 | TRBV5-1 | TRBD1 | . | TGCGCCAGCAGCTCCGGGACAGAAGACACTGAAGCTTTCTTT | CASSSGTEDTEAFF
TRBJ1-6 | TRBV30 | . | once | TGTGCCTGGAGTCCCTTTGGGCCAGGCGTTGGGTCACCCCTCCACTTT | CAWSPFGPGVGSPLHF
TRBJ1-2 | TRBV4-1 | TRBD1 | . | TGCGCCAGCAGCCAAGGGGGACAGTCCCATGGCTACACCTTC | CASSQGGQSHGYTF
TRBJ2-5 | TRBV5-4 | . | . | TGTGCCAGCAGCTTGAGTGGGCAAGAGACCCAGTACTTC | CASSLSGQETQYF
TRBJ1-1 | TRBV14 | . | . | TGTGCCAGCAGCCAAGGCTCGGGAGGAGGCACTGAAGCTTTCTTT | CASSQGSGGGTEAFF
TRBJ2-3 | TRBV11-1 | TRBD2 | . | TGTGCCAGCAGCCTAGCGGGAGGGCCGACAGATACGCAGTATTTT | CASSLAGGPTDTQYF
TRBJ2-1 | TRBV4-2 | TRBD1 | few | TGTGCCAGCAGCCAAGTAGGGGGCGAGCAGTTCTTC | CASSQVGGEQFF
TRBJ1-5 | TRBV5-5 | TRBD1 | few | TGTGCCAGCAGCAGGGACACAGGGGTAAATCAGCCCCAGCATTTT | CASSRDTGVNQPQHF
TRBJ1-1 | TRBV28 | . | . | TGTGCCAGCAGTTTCGGGTACACTGAAGCTTTCTTT | CASSFGYTEAFF
TRBJ2-1 | TRBV7-6 | TRBD1 | . | TGTGCCAGCAGCTTAGCCCAGGGGGCTTGGAATGAGCAGTTCTTC | CASSLAQGAWNEQFF
TRBJ1-6 | TRBV28 | . | . | TGTGCCAGCAGTTCAATTGACAGTGTTAATTCACCCCTCCACTTT | CASSSIDSVNSPLHF
TRBJ1-4 | TRBV7-2 | . | . | TGTGCCAGCAGCCCCCAGCGGGGGAACGAAAAACTGTTTTTT | CASSPQRGNEKLFF
TRBJ1-1 | TRBV9 | . | . | TGTGCCAGCAGCGTAGATGGGGGGTCGTTCACTGAAGCTTTCTTT | CASSVDGGSFTEAFF
TRBJ1-5 | TRBV19 | TRBD1 | . | TGTGCCAGTTCTAGAACAGGGGTGGGGGGATATAGCAATCAGCCCCAGCATTTT | CASSRTGVGGYSNQPQHF
TRBJ1-5 | TRBV6-6 | . | many | TGTGCCAGCATTGGTGGGAGAGGCAATCAGCCCCAGCATTTT | CASIGGRGNQPQHF
TRBJ2-3 | TRBV4-1 | . | once | TGCGCCAGCAGCCAAGACAGGGGACGCACAGATACGCAGTATTTT | CASSQDRGRTDTQYF
TRBJ2-7 | TRBV3-1/TRBV3-2 | TRBD2 | . | TGTGCCAGCAGCCAAATAGCGGGCGCCTCCTACGAGCAGTACTTC | CASSQIAGASYEQYF
TRBJ1-2 | TRBV7-2 | . | . | TGTGCCAGCAGCTTAGTTCCCCTCAGGGGAGACTATGGCTACACCTTC | CASSLVPLRGDYGYTF
TRBJ2-2 | TRBV11-3 | TRBD1 | . | TGTGCCAGCAGCCCTCGACAGGGAATTAACACCGGGGAGCTGTTTTTT | CASSPRQGINTGELFF
TRBJ1-1 | TRBV12-3/TRBV12-4 | . | once | TGTGCCAGCAGCTCCCCATGGGGGCGAGCTTTCTTT | CASSSPWGRAFF
TRBJ1-2 | TRBV7-9 | . | . | TGTGCCAGCAGCTTAGAGAAGGGGTTTGACACCTTC | CASSLEKGFDTF
TRBJ1-1 | TRBV11-3 | . | . | TGTGCCAGCAGCTTAGATCGAGGGACTCCGAACACTGAAGCTTTCTTT | CASSLDRGTPNTEAFF